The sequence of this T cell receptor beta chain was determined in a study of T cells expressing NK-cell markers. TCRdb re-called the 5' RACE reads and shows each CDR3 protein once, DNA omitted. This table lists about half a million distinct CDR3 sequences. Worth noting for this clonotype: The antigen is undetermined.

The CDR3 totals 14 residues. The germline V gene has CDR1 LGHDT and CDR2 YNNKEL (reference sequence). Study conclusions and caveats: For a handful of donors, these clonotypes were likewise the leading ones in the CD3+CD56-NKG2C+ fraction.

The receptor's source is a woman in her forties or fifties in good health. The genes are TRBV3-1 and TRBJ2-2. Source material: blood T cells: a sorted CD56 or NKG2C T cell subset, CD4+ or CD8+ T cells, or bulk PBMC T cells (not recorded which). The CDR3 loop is CASSQDGWAGELFF.